This T cell receptor (beta chain) was sequenced in a study of shared clonotypes between healthy human individuals. The wider study: Contributing individuals were a couple of females and a few males aged 18 to 49. Notes on the study in general: Naive subsets tended to show greater estimated richness than memory subsets. Blood alone was sampled, and tissue repertoires likely differ.

The method was immunoSEQ multiplex PCR; TCRdb's version includes in-frame clones alone and lacks a portion of them. The sample shows 2 million to 2.5 million clones, 90% to 95% of them seen only once. The CDR3 consists of 14 residues. V gave up 2 bases and J gave up 4 bases, with 12 bases separating them. Per germline, CDR1 LNHDA and CDR2 SQIVND (reference sequence). As regards this clone: Its antigen is not known.

The specimen sequenced was naive CD4+ T cells sorted from blood. Specified subset: CD45RA+ positively selected. This TCR was recovered from a young man in good health. The chain has TRBV19 and TRBJ2-7; D remains ambiguous. CDR3 residues: CASSISLGGYEQYF. CDR3 coding DNA: TGTGCCAGTAGTATATCCCTCGGTGGTTACGAGCAGTACTTC.